The 8 T cell receptor beta chains presented below share a single source sample, sequenced in a study of T cells in Graves' hyperthyroidism and ophthalmopathy. The TCR beta CDR3 regions underwent amplification using RNA transcripts as the source. HTBI primers were used for first-round RT-PCR of the TCR CDR3. TCRdb analysed the multiplex PCR reads with MiXCR anew, one entry per CDR3 protein. The sample records about 760,000 distinct CDR3 sequences, 35% being singletons. Material for sequencing was blood. These receptors were obtained from a woman in her 40s with Graves' hyperthyroidism.

The chain carries TRBV19 and TRBJ1-3; D gene unclear. CDR1 LNHDA and CDR2 SQIVND come from the germline V gene (reference sequence). The CDR3 is 11 amino acids. The ends were cut back, 6 bases at V and 4 bases at J, with 4 bases in the middle. CDR3 in amino acids: CASRGGNTIYF. The DNA for the CDR3 is TGTGCCAGTAGGGGAGGAAACACCATATATTTT.

The rearrangement links TRBV19 to TRBJ1-2, with D unresolved. This CDR3 is 13 amino acids long. CDR1 and CDR2 from the germline V gene are LNHDA and SQIVND (reference sequence). With 3 bases removed from V and 5 bases from J, the gap between germline ends came to 10 bases. The chain's CDR3 is CASSMYTNYGYTF. The CDR3 region has the DNA TGTGCCAGTAGTATGTACACCAATTATGGCTACACCTTC.

The chain joins TRBV19 to TRBJ2-7; TRBD1 agrees at 7 bases. The germline V gene has CDR1 LNHDA and CDR2 SQIVND (reference sequence). V shed 5 bases, J shed 2 bases, and the junction held 6 bases outside the gene matches. The CDR3 runs to 14 residues. The CDR3 bases are TGTGCCAGTAGTTTCGGACAGGCTACCTACGAGCAGTACTTC. Protein sequence: CASSFGQATYEQYF.

Details on this clonotype: A much larger clone is a single base away; this may be a read error. The V gene is TRBV7-9, the J gene TRBJ1-1; D not resolved. The CDR3 sequence is 13 residues long. V was cut by 5 bases and J by 1 base, with 8 bases left in between. Per germline, CDR1 SEHNR and CDR2 FQNEAQ (reference sequence). The CDR3 here is CASSREANTEAFF. Written as DNA, the CDR3 is TGTGCCAGCAGCCGGGAGGCGAACACTGAAGCTTTCTTT.

The chain recombines TRBV7-2 with TRBJ1-3; D is ambiguous. The germline V gene has CDR1 SGHTA and CDR2 FQGNSA. V was shortened by 4 bases and J by 4 bases, with 17 bases between the two germline ends. The CDR3 covers 16 residues. Here the CDR3 reads CASSSRLGGSGNTIYF. The CDR3 DNA is TGTGCCAGCAGCTCAAGGCTCGGTGGTTCGGGAAACACCATATATTTT.

Only a few counts were recorded for this clonotype. The chain combines TRBV4-3 with TRBJ2-2; D is unclear. Per germline, CDR1 LGHNA and CDR2 YSLEER. The CDR3 consists of 15 residues. Trimming stripped 3 bases from V and 4 bases from J, with 12 bases between. CDR3 nucleotides: TGCGCCAGCAGCCAGGCTGACTCGTCCACCGGGGAGCTGTTTTTT. This encodes CASSQADSSTGELFF.

Only one count was recorded for this clonotype. The chain uses TRBV10-3 and TRBJ1-4; possible D gene TRBD1, 5 bases. V was trimmed by 0 bases and J by 8 bases, leaving 16 bases between them. Germline V gene sequence: CDR1 ENHRY, CDR2 SYGVKD. This CDR3 is 16 amino acids long. CDR3 loop: CAISESAAEEGEKLFF. Here the CDR3 DNA reads TGTGCCATCAGTGAGTCGGCGGCAGAGGAGGGGGAAAAACTGTTTTTT.

This clonotype was observed many times. The chain uses TRBV7-9 and TRBJ1-6; D gene unclear. Trimming removed 3 bases at V and 8 bases at J, with 5 bases between. In germline, CDR1 is SEHNR, CDR2 FQNEAQ (reference sequence). The length of the CDR3 is 12 residues. DNA of the CDR3: TGTGCCAGCAGCTTTGTGCATTCACCCCTCCACTTT. This encodes CASSFVHSPLHF.